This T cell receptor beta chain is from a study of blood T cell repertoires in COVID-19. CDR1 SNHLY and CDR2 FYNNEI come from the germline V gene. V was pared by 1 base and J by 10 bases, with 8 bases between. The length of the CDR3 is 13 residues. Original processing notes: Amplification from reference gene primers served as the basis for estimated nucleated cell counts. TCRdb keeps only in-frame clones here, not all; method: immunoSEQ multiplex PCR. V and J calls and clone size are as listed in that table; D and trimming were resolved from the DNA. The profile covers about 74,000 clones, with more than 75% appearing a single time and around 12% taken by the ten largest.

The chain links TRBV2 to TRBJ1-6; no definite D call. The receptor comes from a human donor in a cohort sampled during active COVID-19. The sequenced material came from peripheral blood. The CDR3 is CASSEVGGSPLHF. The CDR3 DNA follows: TGTGCCAGCAGTGAAGTGGGAGGCTCACCCCTCCACTTT. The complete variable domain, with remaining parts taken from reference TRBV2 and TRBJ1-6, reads EPEVTQTPSHQVTQMGQEVILRCVPISNHLYFYWYRQILGQKVEFLVSFYNNEISEKSEIFDDQFSVERPDGSNFTLKIRSTKLEDSAMYFCASSEVGGSPLHFGNGTRLTVT.